Below are 29 T cell receptor beta chains sequenced from a single sample in a study of CD8 T cells in Susac syndrome. Random hexamers were used to reverse transcribe an amount of roughly 0.45 to 1 ug RNA. TCRdb redid the calling of the immunoSEQ multiplex PCR reads with MiXCR, one entry per CDR3 protein. This table holds 120,000 or so distinct CDR3 sequences, 85% to 95% found once. Sample: CD8+ T cells from PBMCs. The receptors were gathered from a human donor with Susac syndrome.

The V gene is TRBV18, the J gene TRBJ2-7, with unresolved D. This CDR3 region has 13 residues. CDR1 and CDR2 (germline): KGHSH, LQKENI. V lost 0 bases and J 2 bases, leaving 5 bases between the germline ends. This CDR3 reads CASSPPLTYEQYF. The CDR3 bases are TGTGCCAGCTCACCACCCCTAACCTACGAGCAGTACTTC.

CDR3 in DNA: TGTGCCAGCAGTCCCGGGACAGGGGATGGCTACACCTTC. Translation gives CASSPGTGDGYTF. The V gene is TRBV12-3 or TRBV12-4, the J gene TRBJ1-2; TRBD1 aligns across 10 bases. This CDR3 has 13 residues. The V gene end was trimmed by 5 bases and the J gene end by 6 bases; junction bases not matched to a gene: 3.

The rearrangement uses TRBV20-1 and TRBJ1-1; 7 bases agree with TRBD1. From germline, CDR1 is DFQATT and CDR2 SNEGSKA (reference sequence). Germline trimming cut 4 bases from V and 6 bases from J; bases unmatched to any gene: 11. This CDR3 contains 14 residues. CDR3 loop: CSATPRQGGAEAFF. The CDR3 DNA sequence: TGCAGTGCTACGCCACGACAGGGAGGAGCTGAAGCTTTCTTT.

The chain combines TRBV5-1 with TRBJ2-3; TRBD2 might be the D (6 bases). This CDR3 region has 16 residues. Trimming removed 5 bases at V and 3 bases at J, with 19 bases between. The germline gives CDR1 SGHRS, CDR2 YFSETQ. CDR3 sequence reads: CASSRWRVGGTDTQYF. The CDR3 nucleotides read TGCGCCAGCAGTCGATGGAGGGTCGGTGGGACAGATACGCAGTATTTT.

V usage is TRBV27 and J usage is TRBJ2-1, with 10 bases matching TRBD2. The CDR3 covers 14 residues. Germline assignment: CDR1 MNHEY and CDR2 SMNVEV (reference sequence). V lost 6 bases and J lost 6; bases outside the gene matches: 5. For the CDR3, the DNA is TGTGCCAGCAGGAGCGGGGGGGCGGGCAATGAGCAGTTCTTC. Its protein product is CASRSGGAGNEQFF.

The chain couples TRBV9 to TRBJ2-6; possible D gene TRBD1, 5 bases. Germline V CDR1 and CDR2: SGDLS, YYNGEE. V lost 7 bases and J lost 4, with 12 bases in between. The CDR3 is 14 residues long. CDR3 bases: TGTGCCAGCCTGGGCAGGGCCGGGGCCAACGTCCTGACTTTC. Translating gives CASLGRAGANVLTF. The entire variable domain, with the rest obtained from reference TRBV9 and TRBJ2-6, is as follows: DSGVTQTPKHLITATGQRVTLRCSPRSGDLSVYWYQQSLDQGLQFLIQYYNGEERAKGNILERFSAQQFPDLHSELNLSSLELGDSALYFCASLGRAGANVLTFGAGSRLTVL.

This sequence joins TRBV5-1 and TRBJ1-2; 7 nucleotides align to TRBD1. The germline V gene has CDR1 SGHRS and CDR2 YFSETQ. V gave up 1 base and J gave up 3 bases; unmatched junction bases: 3. This CDR3 comprises 14 residues. CDR3 sequence: CASSLYQGDYGYTF. DNA for the CDR3: TGCGCCAGCAGCTTGTACCAGGGGGACTATGGCTACACCTTC.

The chain is built from TRBV13 and TRBJ1-2, with TRBD1 as a possible D gene (6 bases). The V and J ends lost 0 bases and 8 bases respectively, with 13 bases between them. Looked up from germline, CDR1 is PRHDT and CDR2 is FYEKMQ (reference sequence). The CDR3 loop spans 14 amino acids. The CDR3: CASSLGRDTRGYTF. Written as DNA, the CDR3 is TGTGCCAGCAGCTTAGGCAGGGACACTCGAGGCTACACCTTC.

This clonotype was seen only once. The chain employs TRBV27 and TRBJ2-2; D remains unclear. Germline CDR1 is MNHEY and CDR2 is SMNVEV (reference sequence). CDR3 length: 16 amino acids. V gave up 2 bases and J gave up 1 base, with 11 bases separating them. In DNA form, the CDR3 reads TGTGCCAGCAGTTTAGAGGCTACTGGGAACACCGGGGAGCTGTTTTTT. Amino acids: CASSLEATGNTGELFF.

The gene calls are TRBV29-1 and TRBJ2-7; a possible D gene is TRBD1 (5 bases). With 0 bases removed from V and 1 base from J, the gap between germline ends came to 13 bases. Germline V gene lookup returns CDR1 SQVTM and CDR2 ANQGSEA. The CDR3 is 15 residues long. CDR3 amino acids: CSVEDWQGKSYEQYF. The CDR3 DNA reads TGCAGCGTTGAAGACTGGCAGGGAAAATCCTACGAGCAGTACTTC.

The rearrangement joins TRBV4-1 to TRBJ2-3; D unclear. Trimming took 0 bases from V and 2 from J, leaving 12 bases between them. Germline CDR1 MGHRA, CDR2 YSYEKL. The length of the CDR3 is 16 residues. CDR3 DNA sequence: TGCGCCAGCAGCCAAGATAGAGGTGATCCCACAGATACGCAGTATTTT. Its protein is CASSQDRGDPTDTQYF.

The sample holds a few counts of this clonotype. The rearrangement uses TRBV7-9 and TRBJ2-7; D remains ambiguous. This CDR3 region has 12 residues. V was cut by 11 bases and J by 2 bases, with 13 bases left in between. Looked up from germline, CDR1 is SEHNR and CDR2 is FQNEAQ (reference sequence). CDR3 DNA sequence: TGTGCCTCCTCGCCAGGTCCCTACGAGCAGTACTTC. Amino acids: CASSPGPYEQYF.

This chain connects TRBV13 to TRBJ1-1; 12 bases line up with TRBD1. The J segment lost 3 bases and the V segment lost 6 bases, leaving 11 bases of the junction unmatched. Germline lookup yields CDR1 PRHDT and CDR2 FYEKMQ (reference sequence). The CDR3 runs 17 residues. The CDR3 DNA reads as TGTGCCAGCAGTTACGGCCCCGGGACAGGGGGCGACACTGAAGCTTTCTTT. This translates into CASSYGPGTGGDTEAFF. The full variable domain, completed using reference TRBV13 and TRBJ1-1, is AAGVIQSPRHLIKEKRETATLKCYPIPRHDTVYWYQQGPGQDPQFLISFYEKMQSDKGSIPDRFSAQQFSDYHSELNMSSLELGDSALYFCASSYGPGTGGDTEAFFGQGTRLTVV.

The V call is TRBV19, the J call TRBJ2-1; D not resolved. V was trimmed by 5 bases and J by 8 bases, leaving 10 bases between them. The CDR3 is made up of 12 amino acids. Germline CDR1 and CDR2: LNHDA and SQIVND (reference sequence). CDR3 nucleotides: TGTGCCAGTAGTGTAGGCCGCGATGAGCAGTTCTTC. This sequence encodes CASSVGRDEQFF.

This chain uses TRBV12-3 or TRBV12-4 with TRBJ2-7; tentatively, D is TRBD1 (5 bases). This CDR3 is built from 14 residues. Trimming shortened V by 5 bases and J by 5 bases, and 16 bases separated the two germline ends. The CDR3, as DNA: TGTGCCAGCAGTATGTTAGGGGTACGGCACGAGCAGTACTTC. Translation: CASSMLGVRHEQYF.

The gene calls are TRBV13 and TRBJ2-7, with a weak D call TRBD1 (6 bases). This CDR3 is 12 amino acids long. Per germline, CDR1 PRHDT and CDR2 FYEKMQ (reference sequence). Deletions cut 6 bases from V and 4 bases from J, with 10 bases between. The CDR3 coding sequence is TGTGCCAGCAGACAGGGTGATTACGAGCAGTACTTC. It translates to CASRQGDYEQYF.

The count of this clonotype is one. CDR3 in amino acids: CSVGAGGVRGYTF. CDR3 DNA sequence: TGCAGCGTTGGGGCAGGGGGTGTCAGGGGCTACACCTTC. The chain combines TRBV29-1 with TRBJ1-2, with 7 bases that match TRBD1. Looked up from germline, CDR1 is SQVTM and CDR2 is ANQGSEA. V lost 4 bases, J lost 8 bases, and 10 bases stayed unmatched. The CDR3 has 13 residues. Full variable domain (rest looked up from reference TRBV29-1 and TRBJ1-2): SAVISQKPSRDICQRGTSLTIQCQVDSQVTMMFWYRQQPGQSLTLIATANQGSEATYESGFVIDKFPISRPNLTFSTLTVSNMSPEDSSIYLCSVGAGGVRGYTFGSGTRLTVV.

The genes are TRBV20-1 and TRBJ2-2; possible D gene TRBD2, 6 bases. This CDR3 is 13 amino acids long. Germline CDR1 and CDR2: DFQATT and SNEGSKA (reference sequence). Trimming left V 5 bases short and J 0 bases short, with 7 bases between. The CDR3 here is CSARGSNTGELFF. The CDR3 region has the DNA TGCAGTGCTCGGGGGTCGAACACCGGGGAGCTGTTTTTT.

This chain joins TRBV20-1 and TRBJ2-5, with D tentatively TRBD2 (6 bases). Germline loops: CDR1 DFQATT, CDR2 SNEGSKA (reference sequence). The CDR3 runs to 17 residues. V dropped 0 bases and J dropped 0 bases, with 17 bases sitting between them. The CDR3: CSARDRGRSYNQETQYF. The CDR3 region has the DNA TGCAGTGCTAGAGATCGGGGGAGATCATACAACCAAGAGACCCAGTACTTC.

The chain carries TRBV12-3 or TRBV12-4 and TRBJ2-1; D gene ambiguous. CDR3 length: 17 amino acids. Trimming stripped 2 bases from V and 0 bases from J, with 14 bases between. CDR3 residues: CASSLMGQEGSYNEQFF. The DNA of the CDR3 is TGTGCCAGCAGTTTAATGGGCCAAGAAGGCTCCTACAATGAGCAGTTCTTC.

DNA for the CDR3: TGTGCCAGCAGCCAAGTCTCATCCTACAATGAGCAGTTCTTC. It encodes CASSQVSSYNEQFF. The chain employs TRBV14 and TRBJ2-1; D gene unclear. The V gene lost 1 base and the J gene lost 1 base, with 5 bases spanning the gap. Germline values: CDR1 SGHDN, CDR2 FVKESK. The CDR3 sequence is 14 residues long.

V usage is TRBV12-5 and J usage is TRBJ1-2; D gene unclear. This CDR3 comprises 12 residues. V was pared by 1 base and J by 6 bases, with 6 bases between. Germline V CDR1 and CDR2: LGHNT, FRNRAP. CDR3 residues: CASGLEVNGYTF. Here the CDR3 DNA reads TGTGCTAGTGGTTTGGAAGTAAATGGCTACACCTTC.

V usage is TRBV30 and J usage is TRBJ1-5, with unresolved D. The germline gives CDR1 GTSNPN, CDR2 SVGIG (reference sequence). The ends were cut back, 0 bases at V and 1 base at J, with 10 bases in the middle. The CDR3 length is 15 residues. CDR3: CAWSVRDESNQPQHF. The CDR3 nucleotides are TGTGCCTGGAGTGTAAGGGATGAAAGCAATCAGCCCCAGCATTTT.

CDR3 bases: TGTGCCAGCAGTTACTCGGGTGCACCCGGGGAGCTGTTTTTT. It specifies CASSYSGAPGELFF. The chain couples TRBV6-5 to TRBJ2-2, with D uncertain. The V gene lost 0 bases and the J gene lost 6 bases, with 8 bases spanning the gap. Germline V gene data show CDR1 as MNHEY and CDR2 as SVGAGI. The CDR3 consists of 14 residues.

The rearrangement links TRBV4-3 to TRBJ2-3, with D possibly TRBD2 on 7 matching bases. CDR1 LGHNA and CDR2 YSLEER come from the germline V gene. The CDR3 sequence is 16 residues long. V lost 1 base and J lost 4, with 15 bases in between. In DNA, the CDR3 is TGCGCCAGCAGCCAAGTTGAGGGGGGGGAAGCAGATACGCAGTATTTT. This encodes CASSQVEGGEADTQYF.

DNA of the CDR3: TGCAGTGCTAGGCCTAGCGGAAGCTCCTACAATGAGCAGTTCTTC. The encoded protein is CSARPSGSSYNEQFF. The J gene is TRBJ2-1, the V gene TRBV20-1; 7 positions agree with TRBD2. Trimming at V came to 3 bases and at J to 0 bases, leaving 5 bases not matched to a gene. The CDR3 extends over 15 amino acids. Germline CDR1 and CDR2: DFQATT and SNEGSKA (reference sequence).

The chain links TRBV20-1 to TRBJ1-2, with D unclear. The CDR3 extends over 14 amino acids. V lost 1 base and J 2 bases, leaving 11 bases between the germline ends. Germline CDR1 reads DFQATT; CDR2 reads SNEGSKA (reference sequence). In DNA form, the CDR3 reads TGCAGTGCTAGAGGACGTTCCCTCAACTATGGCTACACCTTC. This gives the protein CSARGRSLNYGYTF.

The chain employs TRBV2 and TRBJ2-3; 8 bases map to TRBD2. CDR1 SNHLY and CDR2 FYNNEI come from the germline V gene. J lost 2 bases, V lost 3 bases, and 7 bases had no gene match. The CDR3 is 16 residues long. The CDR3 loop is CASSDRTSMNTDTQYF. CDR3 sequence (DNA): TGTGCCAGCAGTGACCGGACTAGCATGAACACAGATACGCAGTATTTT. Variable domain in full (rest from reference TRBV2 and TRBJ2-3): EPEVTQTPSHQVTQMGQEVILRCVPISNHLYFYWYRQILGQKVEFLVSFYNNEISEKSEIFDDQFSVERPDGSNFTLKIRSTKLEDSAMYFCASSDRTSMNTDTQYFGPGTRLTVL.

The V gene is TRBV20-1, the J gene TRBJ2-7; a possible D gene is TRBD2 (6 bases). Germline values: CDR1 DFQATT, CDR2 SNEGSKA (reference sequence). This CDR3 is 13 amino acids long. V shed 0 bases and J shed 3 bases, with 9 bases lying between them. CDR3 sequence: CSARDWGVYEQYF. For the CDR3, the DNA is TGCAGTGCTAGAGATTGGGGGGTCTACGAGCAGTACTTC.